This TCR beta chain was documented in a study of cytomegalovirus exposure and HLA in healthy donors. Study context: Genotyping of about 400 donors showed that over 80% belonged to the Caucasian-associated ancestry cluster. General study findings and limits: The authors considered a cluster of highly shared sequence variants likely to be a sequencing artifact. Analysis performed later found about 18,000 TCR beta sequences associated with HLA alleles at 0.05 false discovery rate.

The PCR used 60 Vbeta and 13 Jbeta primers. Here immunoSEQ multiplex PCR was the method, and the copy in TCRdb shows in-frame clones only, minus some. This table has about 140,000 clones, 70% to 80% appearing once. V shed 4 bases, J shed 10 bases, and the junction held 12 bases outside the gene matches. In germline, CDR1 is SGHAT, CDR2 FQDESV (reference sequence). The CDR3 has 14 residues. As for this clone: The antigen remains unidentified.

The chain combines TRBV11-1 with TRBJ2-5; 7 positions match TRBD2. This sequence originates from a woman aged 40 to 55 in good health and CMV-seropositive. Sequenced input: PBMCs. CDR3 amino acids: CASSSRAPGGHQYF. Here the CDR3 DNA reads TGTGCCAGCAGCTCGAGAGCACCGGGAGGACACCAGTACTTC.